This T cell receptor beta chain was profiled in a study of blood T cells in healthy people across ages (dated by TCRdb to 2014 to 2015). Study-level background: In model experiments, template switching captured roughly one uniquely barcoded TCR beta cDNA molecule for every two T cells. Using deep sequencing normalized with unique cDNA molecular identifiers, the study measured how TCR beta repertoire diversity changes with age. Four age groups were formed from the donors: young (average 16 years), middle-aged (approximately 39), aged (under 70) and long-lived (more than 75). Two additional independent replicas of 1 million unique cDNA reads from the same blood draw were analyzed for two donors (one aged 18 to 29 and one aged 80 or older). Broader findings and caveats from the paper: Compared with the aged group, the long-lived group had more naive CD4+ T cells, fewer expanded clones and increased TCR diversity, a pattern suggesting age selection. Estimates of total diversity based on one million sequenced T cells were regarded as lower bounds and as underestimates. Donor CMV infection status was unknown, potentially confounding age-related changes in expanded clonotypes. The percentage of naive T cells measured by flow cytometry correlated strongly with observed TCR beta diversity. Observed TCR beta diversity per million T cells fell roughly linearly with age, and a significant reduction was already apparent by age about 43. Bulk unsorted PBMC profiling prevented conclusive comparison of naive and antigen-experienced compartments.

Comments on this clonotype: The antigen it recognizes is unknown. There are no base qualities to consult, and no much larger clone falls within one base.

Libraries were built with 5' RACE. Sequenced on an Illumina HiSeq 2500. A second about 6 to 11 cycle PCR used a sample-barcoded 5' primer and a J-beta primer mix. Each TCR beta cDNA molecule received a unique molecular identifier from a template-switch 5' adaptor carrying 12 random nucleotides. Each sample yielded at least 3 million CDR3-containing paired-end reads. The Mint cDNA synthesis kit, primed by a TRBC-specific oligonucleotide, was used to synthesize first-strand cDNA from all RNA. Following uracil-DNA glycosylase treatment, a first 18-cycle PCR with universal primers M1SS and BC2_uni_R was performed on all cDNA. In the paper's pipeline: For normalization, 1 million high-quality reads, each with a distinct molecular identifier, were randomly selected from each sample. Instead of being binned into consensus sequences, reads that shared molecular identifiers were thrown out. CDR3 identification, clonotype clustering and error correction used MiTCR with a Q25 quality threshold and the strictest error-elimination algorithm. Lower-bound total TCR beta diversity was estimated with a nonparametric unseen species model using Euler transformation. Using fastp at Q25 and MiXCR, TCRdb reprocessed the public reads and kept productive beta chains. CDR3 protein sequences are deduplicated, and each keeps its most common genes and DNA. For this entry, the V and J calls and clone size follow TCRdb and not the study's own pipeline. Across this sample there are about 780,000 distinct CDR3 sequences, with about a quarter seen only once. The biggest ten clones account for 3% of the sample.

Systemically healthy Caucasian individuals from Russia, 35 to 50 in total and aged roughly 6 to 100 years, were included as donors. Each donor gave about 10 milliliters of peripheral blood, drawn into EDTA-treated Vacutainer tubes. Ficoll-Paque density-gradient centrifugation was used to isolate PBMCs, with at least 7 million per sample. Trizol reagent was used to extract total RNA from PBMCs, with at least 5.5 micrograms per sample. The percentages of naive CD45RAhigh/CD27high T cells were determined by flow cytometry on a PBMC aliquot from every donor. These data also featured in a second study, about T cells of mothers and their children. The second paper further reports: Donors were nine systemically healthy Caucasian individuals: three mothers and their six children. cDNA synthesis consumed the entire amount of extracted RNA, loaded at approximately 1.5 ug RNA in each 15 ul reaction. In the second PCR, the M1S primer added sample barcodes and 2-4 random nucleotides. Over 8 million TCR beta CDR3 reads were obtained for each mother, and millions of reads were obtained for each child. TCR recombination output is similarly shaped by thymic selection in related and unrelated pairs, with a minor effect exerted by inherited differences. Normalized repertoire overlap was always slightly but never significantly higher in related than unrelated mother-child pairs. No persistent microchimeric T cell clones were found, with a detection sensitivity of approximately 100 clones per million clonotypes. In the study, deep NGS was used to compare the TCR beta repertoires of mothers and children, and features distinguishing related mother-child pairs from unrelated individuals were sought. On average, the children were roughly 10 +/- 4 years old, while the mothers were about 37 +/- 4 years old. Libraries were sequenced on Illumina HiSeq 2000 with 100+100 nt paired-end reads after adapter ligation with NEBNext reagents. To prevent cross-contamination, the mother and child libraries were prepared a month apart and were sequenced in separate runs. For each donor, between roughly 450,000 and 2,200,000 distinct TCR beta clonotypes were identified. Naive TCR beta clonotypes were estimated from low-frequency clonotypes matched to each donor's FACS-determined naive share, without sorting.

The sequence was obtained from a boy aged 5-17 years in good health. Material: blood.

This receptor has the CDR3 CASSYSEGVGAGANVLTF. The DNA sequence is TGTGCCAGCAGTTACTCGGAAGGGGTGGGAGCTGGGGCCAACGTCCTGACTTTC. The chain is encoded by TRBV6-5 joined to TRBJ2-6, with the D assignment possibly TRBD1 or TRBD2, given 5 matching bases for each. Inclusive of the bounding cysteine and phenylalanine, the CDR3 is 18 residues long. The DNA shown is the 54-base CDR3, in frame from base 1. CDR1 and CDR2 are drawn from the germline V gene: MNHEY, SVGAGI. Between the V and J ends, shortened by 0 bases and 2 bases respectively, the junction contains 14 bases.